Following are 28 T cell receptor beta chains from one sample sequenced in a study of T cells in Graves' hyperthyroidism and ophthalmopathy. Amplification targeted TCR beta CDR3 regions from RNA transcripts. Primed by the HTBI set, a first-round RT-PCR was run on the TCR CDR3. TCRdb reprocessed the multiplex PCR reads via MiXCR and lists one record per CDR3 protein. The data hold around 570,000 distinct CDR3 sequences, with just under 20% observed a single time. Sample: blood. These receptors originate from a man in his forties with Graves' ophthalmopathy.

The gene calls are TRBV4-2 and TRBJ2-5; 10 bases are shared with TRBD2. Germline V lookup: CDR1 LGHNA, CDR2 YNFKEQ. The CDR3 loop spans 18 amino acids. After removal of 1 base from V and 1 base from J, the junction contained 9 bases not matched to a gene. Written as DNA, the CDR3 is TGTGCCAGCAGCCAAGGCCAGGGGTTAGCGGGGGGCCAAGAGACCCAGTACTTC. Amino acid sequence: CASSQGQGLAGGQETQYF.

This clonotype was counted at least ten times. The rearrangement joins TRBV2 to TRBJ1-2; D possibly corresponds to TRBD1 (5 bases). Germline CDR1 reads SNHLY; CDR2 reads FYNNEI. V was cut by 6 bases and J by 0 bases, with 11 bases left in between. The length of the CDR3 is 14 residues. Here the CDR3 DNA reads TGTGCCAGCAGGGTGGGACTTCCTAACTATGGCTACACCTTC. Translating it yields CASRVGLPNYGYTF.

V is TRBV6-5 and J is TRBJ2-3, with D tentatively TRBD2 (6 bases). Between the trimmed V and J ends, which lost 0 bases and 1 base, there was a span of 8 bases. CDR1 and CDR2 (germline): MNHEY, SVGAGI. The CDR3 runs to 15 residues. The CDR3 is CASSYSSGRTDTQYF. The CDR3 DNA is TGTGCCAGCAGTTACTCTAGCGGTCGCACAGATACGCAGTATTTT.

This clonotype was counted between two and nine times. The chain couples TRBV11-2 to TRBJ1-1; D call uncertain. The germline V gene has CDR1 SGHAT and CDR2 FQNNGV. Trimming cost V 0 bases and J 0 bases, with 8 bases left between them. The CDR3 extends over 15 amino acids. The CDR3 DNA reads as TGTGCCAGCAGCTTAGACAGGACCCTGAACACTGAAGCTTTCTTT. Translated: CASSLDRTLNTEAFF.

V usage is TRBV11-2 and J usage is TRBJ2-1, with TRBD2 matching 9 bases. Germline V lookup: CDR1 SGHAT, CDR2 FQNNGV. This CDR3 has 15 amino acids. V dropped 8 bases and J dropped 6; count of bases not matched to a gene: 11. The CDR3 coding sequence is TGTGCCAGCTCGGGCCGAACTAGCGGGTCCAATGAGCAGTTCTTC. Residues: CASSGRTSGSNEQFF.

This clonotype showed up many times. The chain couples TRBV7-2 to TRBJ2-1; 10 bases align to TRBD2. In germline, CDR1 is SGHTA, CDR2 FQGNSA. The V gene end was trimmed by 2 bases and the J gene end by 7 bases; junction bases not matched to a gene: 14. CDR3 length: 18 amino acids. The CDR3 spells CASSLKSGLAGVRNEQFF. As DNA, the CDR3 is TGTGCCAGCAGCTTAAAGTCGGGTCTAGCGGGAGTTAGAAATGAGCAGTTCTTC.

This clonotype has more than one count but fewer than ten. CDR3 in amino acids: CASLRRGPPNQPQHF. The CDR3 region has the DNA TGTGCCAGCCTTAGGAGGGGACCGCCAAATCAGCCCCAGCATTTT. The gene calls are TRBV6-2 or TRBV6-3 and TRBJ1-5; D might be TRBD1 (5 bases). In germline, CDR1 is MNHEY, CDR2 SVGEGT. The V end lost 8 bases, the J end lost 4 bases, and 18 bases lay between the germline ends. This CDR3 has 15 residues.

The chain combines TRBV3-1 with TRBJ1-1; the D is unclear. This CDR3 has 14 amino acids. Per the germline V gene, CDR1 is LGHDT and CDR2 is YNNKEL (reference sequence). V lost 1 base to trimming and J lost 6 bases, with 12 bases between them. CDR3 amino acids: CASSQGLRWSEAFF. The CDR3 DNA reads as TGTGCCAGCAGCCAAGGTTTAAGGTGGTCTGAAGCTTTCTTT.

About this clonotype itself: This clone may be a read error of a much larger clone one base away. Because the CDR3 is missing its conserved closing phenylalanine or tryptophan, this is likely a read error. The CDR3 reads CASGWGWNTEAFY. The CDR3 nucleotides are TGCGCCAGCGGTTGGGGGTGGAACACTGAAGCTTTCTAT. This chain links TRBV4-1 with TRBJ1-1; possible D gene TRBD1, 5 bases. There are 13 residues in the CDR3. CDR1 MGHRA and CDR2 YSYEKL come from the germline V gene. Trimming pared 8 bases from V and 1 base from J, leaving 11 bases between.

The chain has TRBV3-1 and TRBJ1-3; maybe TRBD1 (5 bases). V lost 7 bases, J lost 4 bases, and 11 bases lay in between. The CDR3 totals 13 residues. From germline, CDR1 is LGHDT and CDR2 YNNKEL (reference sequence). The CDR3: CASTRGDGNTIYF. The DNA of the CDR3 is TGTGCCAGCACCCGGGGGGACGGAAACACCATATATTTT. The full variable domain, in which reference TRBV3-1 and TRBJ1-3 provide the parts outside the CDR3, is DTAVSQTPKYLVTQMGNDKSIKCEQNLGHDTMYWYKQDSKKFLKIMFSYNNKELIINETVPNRFSPKSPDKAHLNLHINSLELGDSAVYFCASTRGDGNTIYFGEGSWLTVV.

The rearrangement uses TRBV10-3 and TRBJ1-2; a possible D gene is TRBD1 (5 bases). V lost 1 base, J lost 4 bases, and 19 bases lay in between. Germline lookup yields CDR1 ENHRY and CDR2 SYGVKD. CDR3 size: 17 residues. CDR3 loop: CAISELQYRNGGYGYTF. The CDR3 DNA sequence: TGTGCCATCAGTGAGTTACAATACAGGAACGGGGGCTATGGCTACACCTTC.

The rearrangement uses TRBV4-1 and TRBJ1-2, with TRBD1 identical over 9 bases. The V and J ends lost 4 bases and 8 bases, in that order; junction bases with no gene match: 11. The CDR3 length is 15 residues. Germline V lookup: CDR1 MGHRA, CDR2 YSYEKL. The CDR3 here is CASSRGPQGAQGYTF. CDR3 nucleotide sequence: TGCGCCAGCAGCCGCGGTCCACAGGGGGCGCAGGGCTACACCTTC.

This clonotype was detected ten times or more. The chain combines TRBV6-1 with TRBJ2-5; the match to TRBD1 covers 10 bases. This CDR3 comprises 15 residues. J gave up 4 bases and V 4 bases, and 6 bases lay outside the gene matches. Germline V gene lookup returns CDR1 MNHNS and CDR2 SASEGT. CDR3 in amino acids: CASSATGGGGETQYF. CDR3 DNA: TGTGCCAGCAGTGCGACAGGGGGCGGAGGAGAGACCCAGTACTTC.

This clonotype was recorded only once. The chain employs TRBV7-8 and TRBJ1-3, with a possible D match to TRBD1 (6 bases). This CDR3 spans 17 amino acids. Germline-derived CDR1 and CDR2 are SGHVS and FQNEAQ. Trimming took 4 bases from V and 2 from J, leaving 18 bases between them. This CDR3 is CASSSTWTALAGNTIYF. CDR3 DNA: TGTGCCAGCAGCTCTACTTGGACAGCTCTGGCTGGAAACACCATATATTTT.

The chain links TRBV20-1 to TRBJ2-7; D may be TRBD1 or TRBD2 (5 bases each). Germline CDR1 is DFQATT and CDR2 is SNEGSKA (reference sequence). The germline V and J ends were trimmed by 4 bases and 5 bases, with 18 bases remaining between them. The CDR3 length is 14 residues. For the CDR3, the DNA is TGCAGTGCTATCGAGGACTCAGGGCGGCACGAGCAGTACTTC. Its protein is CSAIEDSGRHEQYF.

This clonotype was observed at least ten times. The chain joins TRBV2 to TRBJ2-7; 8 bases map to TRBD1. Trimming cost V 4 bases and J 8 bases; bases outside gene matches: 13. The CDR3 sequence is 15 residues long. Germline V gene sequence: CDR1 SNHLY, CDR2 FYNNEI. The CDR3 nucleotides read TGTGCCAGCAGTGGCCCAGGGGGCCGCGTGGGTCAGCAGTACTTC. Translating gives CASSGPGGRVGQQYF.

The genes are TRBV5-1 and TRBJ2-1; 9 bases match TRBD1. CDR1 and CDR2 from the germline V gene are SGHRS and YFSETQ. The V and J ends lost 4 bases and 15 bases, in that order; junction bases with no gene match: 11. This CDR3 comprises 13 residues. The CDR3 is CASSGTGQGLVFF. CDR3 nucleotide sequence: TGCGCCAGCAGCGGGACGGGACAGGGTTTGGTGTTCTTC.

This clonotype has more than one count but fewer than ten. This chain connects TRBV5-1 to TRBJ2-7; 11 positions agree with TRBD2. The CDR3 length is 15 residues. Germline V gene sequence: CDR1 SGHRS, CDR2 YFSETQ. The junction had 7 bases not matched to a gene; V was cut back by 4 bases and J by 4 bases. The chain's CDR3 is CASSRSGGDLYEQYF. The CDR3 DNA follows: TGCGCCAGCAGCCGTAGCGGGGGGGACCTATACGAGCAGTACTTC.

This clonotype has ten or more counts. This chain connects TRBV30 to TRBJ2-3; 11 bases align to TRBD2. The J segment lost 2 bases and the V segment lost 4 bases, leaving 5 bases of the junction unmatched. This CDR3 has 15 residues. Germline CDR1 and CDR2: GTSNPN and SVGIG (reference sequence). CDR3 protein: CAWTRLAGPTDTQYF. The CDR3 DNA reads TGTGCCTGGACTCGACTAGCGGGACCCACAGATACGCAGTATTTT.

This clonotype occurred a few times. V and J are TRBV2 and TRBJ2-4, with a possible D match to TRBD1 (7 bases). The CDR3 runs to 16 residues. Trimming took off 7 bases at V and 1 base at J, with 17 bases between the two ends. Germline loops: CDR1 SNHLY, CDR2 FYNNEI. This chain's CDR3 is CASMAEGALAKNIQYF. The CDR3 nucleotides are TGTGCCAGCATGGCGGAGGGGGCCCTGGCCAAAAACATTCAGTACTTC.

This clonotype was detected a few times. The rearrangement joins TRBV5-6 to TRBJ2-3; D is perhaps TRBD1 (6 bases). The germline CDR1 and CDR2 sequences are SGHDT and YYEEEE. This CDR3 spans 15 amino acids. V was pared by 1 base and J by 9 bases, with 18 bases between. For the CDR3, the DNA is TGTGCCAGCAGCTTGAGGGCAGGGGCCTTAAGAACGCAGTATTTT. It yields the protein CASSLRAGALRTQYF.

This clonotype was seen many times. The V call is TRBV28, the J call TRBJ2-1; D uncertain. Per germline, CDR1 MDHEN and CDR2 SYDVKM. Between the trimmed V and J ends, which lost 2 bases and 6 bases, there was a span of 17 bases. The CDR3 consists of 16 residues. The CDR3 loop is CASSLNPFGPSNEQFF. The CDR3 DNA reads TGTGCCAGCAGTTTAAATCCCTTCGGACCAAGCAATGAGCAGTTCTTC. Supplemented by reference TRBV28 and TRBJ2-1, the full variable domain reads DVKVTQSSRYLVKRTGEKVFLECVQDMDHENMFWYRQDPGLGLRLIYFSYDVKMKEKGDIPEGYSVSREKKERFSLILESASTNQTSMYLCASSLNPFGPSNEQFFGPGTRLTVL.

This clonotype appeared many times. The chain is built from TRBV3-1 and TRBJ1-1; unclear D gene. Trimming pared 2 bases from V and 2 bases from J, leaving 6 bases between. Per germline, CDR1 LGHDT and CDR2 YNNKEL (reference sequence). CDR3 size: 13 residues. The CDR3 nucleotides read TGTGCCAGCAGCCAAAAGGGAAACACTGAAGCTTTCTTT. Protein product: CASSQKGNTEAFF. Filled out from reference TRBV3-1 and TRBJ1-1, the complete variable domain reads DTAVSQTPKYLVTQMGNDKSIKCEQNLGHDTMYWYKQDSKKFLKIMFSYNNKELIINETVPNRFSPKSPDKAHLNLHINSLELGDSAVYFCASSQKGNTEAFFGQGTRLTVV.

The chain employs TRBV5-1 and TRBJ2-3, with a possible D match to TRBD2 (7 bases). The CDR3 totals 17 residues. V shed 6 bases and J shed 14 bases, with 34 bases lying between them. Germline CDR1 reads SGHRS; CDR2 reads YFSETQ. As DNA, the CDR3 is TGCGCCAGCACCCCGGGGCCCCGGGGGGCTAGCACGACAAAGGGGTATTTT. Its translation is CASTPGPRGASTTKGYF.

V is TRBV3-1 and J is TRBJ2-7; D is perhaps TRBD2 (5 bases). Deletions cut 1 base from V and 3 bases from J, with 16 bases between. Germline V CDR1 and CDR2: LGHDT, YNNKEL (reference sequence). There are 16 residues in the CDR3. The CDR3 here is CASSQVGGNVLYEQYF. For the CDR3, the DNA is TGTGCCAGCAGCCAAGTCGGAGGAAATGTTCTCTACGAGCAGTACTTC.

This clonotype was counted between two and nine times. The gene calls are TRBV5-1 and TRBJ2-7, with D possibly matching TRBD2 (6 bases). Per germline, CDR1 SGHRS and CDR2 YFSETQ. This CDR3 has 14 amino acids. The V end lost 2 bases, the J end lost 4 bases, and 13 bases lay between the germline ends. CDR3 coding DNA: TGCGCCAGCAGCTTAAGCTCTCGGGGGTACGAGCAGTACTTC. Its translation is CASSLSSRGYEQYF.

On this clonotype itself: The junction departs from germline at one end; a sequencing error may be responsible. The rearrangement uses TRBV19 and TRBJ2-1; TRBD2 matches 9 bases. The germline V gene encodes CDR1 LNHDA and CDR2 SQIVND (reference sequence). The CDR3 has 18 residues. DNA for the CDR3: TGTGCCAGTCACCCGCCCGGTGGAGCGGGAGGTTCATACAATGGGCAGTTCTTC. Translating it yields CASHPPGGAGGSYNGQFF.

The chain combines TRBV14 with TRBJ2-5; 8 positions agree with TRBD2. The junction had 6 bases not matched to a gene; V was cut back by 1 base and J by 5 bases. The CDR3 sequence is 15 residues long. From germline, CDR1 is SGHDN and CDR2 FVKESK. CDR3 DNA: TGTGCCAGCAGCCAAGGGAGCGGGAGTGGGGAGACCCAGTACTTC. This translates into CASSQGSGSGETQYF.